This TCR beta chain was obtained from a study of T cells in Graves' hyperthyroidism and ophthalmopathy. What was amplified from RNA transcripts were TCR beta CDR3 regions. Researchers ran a first-round RT-PCR on the TCR CDR3 using the HTBI primer set. TCRdb fed the multiplex PCR reads into MiXCR, producing one record per CDR3 protein. The sample gives fewer than 450,000 distinct CDR3 sequences, 13% to 15% of which show up once; approximately 19% is in the top ten. Trimming took off 3 bases at V and 1 base at J, with 9 bases between the two ends. Germline assignment: CDR1 KGHDR and CDR2 SFDVKD. The CDR3 spans 16 residues.

The sequencing input was blood. This clonotype was obtained from a woman aged 55-69 years with Graves' ophthalmopathy. The chain uses TRBV24-1 and TRBJ2-6, with D perhaps assigned TRBD1 or TRBD2 (5 bases each). CDR3 nucleotide sequence: TGTGCCACCAGTGATGGGACGAGTTCTGGGGCCAACGTCCTGACTTTC. Amino acid sequence: CATSDGTSSGANVLTF.